This TCR beta chain was found in a study of regulatory T cells in long-lasting Graves disease. Building the TCR beta libraries relied on iRepertoire HTBI primers, and CDR3 regions underwent Arm-PCR. Each CDR3 protein is one row after TCRdb ran MiXCR on the multiplex PCR reads. The sample shows about 660,000 distinct CDR3 sequences, around 32% of them seen only once. Regarding the study as a whole: Persistent Graves' disease cases displayed lower TCR diversity than newly diagnosed ones.

Indicated time point: persistent/refractory GD, antithyroid drugs over 5 years with positive TRAb. From PBMCs, RNA was extracted and then used to make the TCR library. Xi'an, China, was home to the endocrinology department that provided patients. Germline-derived CDR1 and CDR2 are DFQATT and SNEGSKA (reference sequence). Trimming left V 5 bases short and J 9 bases short, with 20 bases between. The CDR3 has 15 amino acids. Comment on this clonotype: Its antigen is not known.

This sequence was found in a female donor with Graves disease. The V and J genes are TRBV20-1 and TRBJ1-6; a weak D match, TRBD1 (5 bases). The material sequenced was peripheral blood mononuclear cells (PBMCs), taken when the disease was refractory, from a patient treated with antithyroid drugs. The CDR3 here is CSASLQGMGGSPLHF. Written as DNA, the CDR3 is TGCAGTGCTTCCCTCCAAGGGATGGGGGGTTCACCCCTCCACTTT.